This T cell receptor (beta chain) was retrieved from a study of cytomegalovirus exposure and HLA in healthy donors. Primers included in the PCR were 60 Vbeta and 13 Jbeta primers. Authors' analysis steps: Roughly 10 million shared chains were among the 80 million or so unique TCR beta chains that a later analysis counted. Libraries were prepared by immunoSEQ multiplex PCR; TCRdb keeps only in-frame clonotypes and omits some of them. The DNA was the basis for D and trimming; V, J and clone size are from that table. The sample holds roughly 180,000 clones, roughly 79% seen once. CDR3 length equals 15 residues. Unmatched junction bases numbered 4, after V lost 4 bases and J lost 8 bases. Per the germline V gene, CDR1 is SGDLS and CDR2 is YYNGEE.

The sequenced material came from PBMCs. V and J are TRBV9 and TRBJ2-1; 15 bases match TRBD2. This receptor was obtained from a man aged 50 to 60 in good health and CMV-seropositive. CDR3 loop: CASSTWTSGGDEQFF. DNA of the CDR3: TGTGCCAGCAGCACCTGGACTAGCGGGGGGGATGAGCAGTTCTTC. Variable domain in full (rest from reference TRBV9 and TRBJ2-1): DSGVTQTPKHLITATGQRVTLRCSPRSGDLSVYWYQQSLDQGLQFLIQYYNGEERAKGNILERFSAQQFPDLHSELNLSSLELGDSALYFCASSTWTSGGDEQFFGPGTRLTVL.